This T cell receptor beta chain came from a study of T cell repertoires in cytomegalovirus infection. Points from the study as a whole: HLA-C-restricted, CMV-specific TCR beta clonotypes were dominant ex vivo.

Via MiXCR, TCRdb re-called the reads, giving one row per CDR3 protein. The sample records around 300,000 distinct CDR3 sequences, about 25% being singletons. This clonotype was seen a few times. The antigen is not known. Per germline, CDR1 LNHDA and CDR2 SQIVND (reference sequence). This CDR3 has 15 residues. The trim removed 5 bases at V and 1 base at J, leaving 5 bases unmatched. This chain links TRBV19 with TRBJ1-5; TRBD1 matches at 7 bases. The clonotype originates from a human donor in good health (CMV status not recorded). Some clones in this sample may be carry-over from other donors' samples. Sequenced input: PBMCs. The CDR3 bases are TGTGCCAGTAGTGCTACCAGGGGGAGCAATCAGCCCCAGCATTTT. Its translation is CASSATRGSNQPQHF.